Following are 13 T cell receptor beta chains from one sample sequenced in a study of beta chain features in type 1 diabetes. Of the isolated RNA, all was reverse transcribed, and so the sequenced material was expressed TCRB transcripts. Some clones are missing from TCRdb's copy, which holds only in-frame ones; the method was immunoSEQ multiplex PCR. This table has hundreds of thousands of clones, around 9.7% appearing once. General observations from the study: When Type 1 diabetes patients were examined, their TCRB CDR3s proved moderately but significantly shorter in all four CD4+ subsets.

These receptors lack a known antigen. The sequenced sample was central memory CD4+ T cells from blood. All receptors come from a young man with type 1 diabetes.

This clone was seen only a few times. Additional DNA sequences in this sample encode the identical CDR3. The chain carries TRBV15 and TRBJ2-5; tentative D call: TRBD1 (5 bases). The CDR3 contains 14 residues. V was cut by 1 base and J by 5 bases, with 11 bases left in between. Germline lookup yields CDR1 LNHNV and CDR2 YYDKDF (reference sequence). CDR3 amino acids: CATSRGQGGETQYF. The CDR3 nucleotides read TGTGCCACCAGCAGAGGGCAGGGTGGGGAGACCCAGTACTTC.

This clone occurred a few times. The chain employs TRBV30 and TRBJ1-1; no firm D call. The germline gives CDR1 GTSNPN, CDR2 SVGIG (reference sequence). The length of the CDR3 is 13 residues. Trimming took off 2 bases at V and 3 bases at J, with 10 bases between the two ends. The CDR3 reads CAWSWGLDTEAFF. The CDR3 DNA is TGTGCCTGGAGTTGGGGTTTGGACACTGAAGCTTTCTTT.

The chain is built from TRBV15 and TRBJ2-3; TRBD1 might be the D (5 bases). Trimming pared 3 bases from V and 2 bases from J, leaving 15 bases between. The CDR3 length is 16 residues. The V gene's germline CDR1 is LNHNV and CDR2 YYDKDF (reference sequence). CDR3 protein: CATSRPERTLTDTQYF. CDR3 coding DNA: TGTGCCACCAGCAGGCCAGAGAGGACACTCACAGATACGCAGTATTTT. The full variable domain, its missing parts supplied by reference TRBV15 and TRBJ2-3, is DAMVIQNPRYQVTQFGKPVTLSCSQTLNHNVMYWYQQKSSQAPKLLFHYYDKDFNNEADTPDNFQSRRPNTSFCFLDIRSPGLGDTAMYLCATSRPERTLTDTQYFGPGTRLTVL.

This chain joins TRBV28 and TRBJ2-5; 9 nucleotides agree with TRBD1. Germline CDR1 and CDR2: MDHEN and SYDVKM. CDR3 length: 13 residues. The ends lost 6 bases at V and 5 bases at J; junction bases unmatched: 4. The CDR3 DNA is TGTGCCAGCAGGGGACAGGGTACGGAGACCCAGTACTTC. Amino acid sequence: CASRGQGTETQYF. Variable domain in full (rest from reference TRBV28 and TRBJ2-5): DVKVTQSSRYLVKRTGEKVFLECVQDMDHENMFWYRQDPGLGLRLIYFSYDVKMKEKGDIPEGYSVSREKKERFSLILESASTNQTSMYLCASRGQGTETQYFGPGTRLLVL.

The chain carries TRBV7-2 and TRBJ1-2, with D tentatively TRBD1 (5 bases). The germline V and J ends were trimmed by 5 bases and 7 bases, with 8 bases remaining between them. Germline V lookup: CDR1 SGHTA, CDR2 FQGNSA. CDR3 length equals 11 residues. This CDR3 is CASSRGLGYTF. As DNA, the CDR3 is TGTGCCAGCAGCCGGGGCCTTGGCTACACCTTC.

This clone was seen ten or more times. J is TRBJ1-1 and V is TRBV28; D is possibly TRBD1 (5 bases). The V gene lost 7 bases and the J gene lost 11 bases, with 20 bases spanning the gap. CDR1 and CDR2 from the germline V gene are MDHEN and SYDVKM. This CDR3 is built from 13 residues. The CDR3 loop reads CASTQLQGPGAFF. The CDR3 region has the DNA TGTGCCAGCACCCAGCTGCAGGGACCGGGGGCTTTCTTT.

V and J are TRBV30 and TRBJ2-1; the match to TRBD1 covers 7 bases. The CDR3 is made up of 13 amino acids. V shed 7 bases, J shed 5 bases, and the junction held 8 bases outside the gene matches. Germline V gives CDR1 GTSNPN, CDR2 SVGIG (reference sequence). In DNA form, the CDR3 reads TGTGCCTCCTACAAACAGGGGAACAATGAGCAGTTCTTC. Protein product: CASYKQGNNEQFF. The full variable domain, its missing parts supplied by reference TRBV30 and TRBJ2-1, is SQTIHQWPATLVQPVGSPLSLECTVEGTSNPNLYWYRQAAGRGLQLLFYSVGIGQISSEVPQNLSASRPQDRQFILSSKKLLLSDSGFYLCASYKQGNNEQFFGPGTRLTVL.

With respect to this clone: Other DNA sequences from this sample encode an identical CDR3 as well. The chain recombines TRBV19 with TRBJ1-1; D call uncertain. V lost 1 base to trimming and J lost 1 base, with 4 bases between them. CDR3 size: 13 residues. The germline V gene encodes CDR1 LNHDA and CDR2 SQIVND (reference sequence). CDR3 nucleotide sequence: TGTGCCAGTAGTATAGGAGGGAACACTGAAGCTTTCTTT. Its protein product is CASSIGGNTEAFF.

CDR3 nucleotides: TGTGCCAGCAGCTTCGGGGCAATGGTCAATGAAGCTTTCTTT. Protein sequence: CASSFGAMVNEAFF. The chain is built from TRBV7-2 and TRBJ1-1, with D perhaps matching TRBD1 (5 bases). Germline V gives CDR1 SGHTA, CDR2 FQGNSA. This CDR3 has 14 amino acids. Trimming left V 3 bases short and J 7 bases short, with 15 bases between.

This clone was seen a few times. The chain is built from TRBV7-2 and TRBJ1-1, with D possibly TRBD1 on 6 matching bases. CDR3 length: 13 amino acids. The V end was cut by 5 bases, the J end by 7 bases, with 14 bases between. Germline V gives CDR1 SGHTA, CDR2 FQGNSA. The DNA for the CDR3 is TGTGCCAGCAGCCAACAACAGGGCCTTGAAGCTTTCTTT. Translation: CASSQQQGLEAFF.

This clone was counted only a few times. This sequence joins TRBV4-1 and TRBJ2-5; possible D gene TRBD2, 5 bases. Trimming removed 4 bases from V and 4 bases from J, with 10 bases in between. This CDR3 has 13 amino acids. CDR1 is MGHRA, CDR2 YSYEKL, per germline. Here the CDR3 reads CASSLDRGETQYF. In DNA form, the CDR3 reads TGCGCCAGCAGCCTGGACCGGGGAGAGACCCAGTACTTC.

The chain couples TRBV4-2 to TRBJ2-2; D possibly corresponds to TRBD1 (6 bases). V was pared by 1 base and J by 7 bases, with 10 bases between. Germline CDR1 LGHNA, CDR2 YNFKEQ. CDR3 size: 14 residues. In DNA, the CDR3 is TGTGCCAGCAGCCAAGTTACAGGGTACGGGGAGCTGTTTTTT. Encoded protein: CASSQVTGYGELFF.

This clone has only a few counts. The J gene is TRBJ2-1, the V gene TRBV5-1; 8 positions agree with TRBD2. Germline trimming cut 4 bases from V and 7 bases from J; bases unmatched to any gene: 7. This CDR3 is 14 amino acids long. Germline V gives CDR1 SGHRS, CDR2 YFSETQ. The CDR3 nucleotides are TGCGCCAGCAGCCTCGTCAGCGGGGGAAATGAGCAGTTCTTC. This sequence encodes CASSLVSGGNEQFF.